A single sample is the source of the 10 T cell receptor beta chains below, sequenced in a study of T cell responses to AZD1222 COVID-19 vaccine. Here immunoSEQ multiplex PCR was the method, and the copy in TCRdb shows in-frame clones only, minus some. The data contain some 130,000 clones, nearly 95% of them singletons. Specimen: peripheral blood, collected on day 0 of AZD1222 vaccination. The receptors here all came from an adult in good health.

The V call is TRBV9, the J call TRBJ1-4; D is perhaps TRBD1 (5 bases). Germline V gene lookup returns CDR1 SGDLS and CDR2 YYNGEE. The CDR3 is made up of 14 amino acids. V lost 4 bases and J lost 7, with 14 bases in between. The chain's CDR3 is CASSPRGLGEKLFF. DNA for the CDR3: TGTGCCAGCAGCCCTCGGGGCCTAGGTGAAAAACTGTTTTTT.

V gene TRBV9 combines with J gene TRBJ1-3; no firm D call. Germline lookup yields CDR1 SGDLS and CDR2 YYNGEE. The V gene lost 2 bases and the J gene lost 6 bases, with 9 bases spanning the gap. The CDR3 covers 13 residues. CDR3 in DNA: TGTGCCAGCAGCGTGGGTTCCGAAAACACCATATATTTT. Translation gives CASSVGSENTIYF.

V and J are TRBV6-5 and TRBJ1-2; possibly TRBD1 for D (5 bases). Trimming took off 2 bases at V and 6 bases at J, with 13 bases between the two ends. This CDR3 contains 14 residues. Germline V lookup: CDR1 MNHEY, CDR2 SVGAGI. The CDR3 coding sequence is TGTGCCAGCAGTTACCCAGGGAAAGGGGATGGCTACACCTTC. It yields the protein CASSYPGKGDGYTF.

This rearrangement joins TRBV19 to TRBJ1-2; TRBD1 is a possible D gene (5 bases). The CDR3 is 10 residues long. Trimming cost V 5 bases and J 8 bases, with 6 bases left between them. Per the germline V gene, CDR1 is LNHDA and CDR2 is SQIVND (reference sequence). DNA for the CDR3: TGTGCCAGTAGTGGGGGAGGCTACACCTTC. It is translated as CASSGGGYTF.

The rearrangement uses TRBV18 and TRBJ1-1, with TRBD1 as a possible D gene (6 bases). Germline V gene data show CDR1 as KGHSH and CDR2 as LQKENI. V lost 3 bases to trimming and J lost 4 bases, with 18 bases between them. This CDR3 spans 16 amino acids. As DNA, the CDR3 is TGTGCCAGCTCACCCTCCTTAGGGGGGGGAGGCACTGAAGCTTTCTTT. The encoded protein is CASSPSLGGGGTEAFF.

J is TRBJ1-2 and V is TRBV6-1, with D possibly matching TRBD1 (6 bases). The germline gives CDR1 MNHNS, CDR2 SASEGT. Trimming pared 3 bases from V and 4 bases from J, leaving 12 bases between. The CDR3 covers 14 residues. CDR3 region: CASSDRDTIYGYTF. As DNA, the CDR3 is TGTGCCAGCAGTGACCGGGACACCATCTATGGCTACACCTTC.

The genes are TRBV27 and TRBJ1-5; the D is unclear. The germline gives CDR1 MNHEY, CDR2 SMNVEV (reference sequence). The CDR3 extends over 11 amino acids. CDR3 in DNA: TGTGCGACTGGGATCAATCAGCCCCAGCATTTT. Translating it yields CATGINQPQHF.

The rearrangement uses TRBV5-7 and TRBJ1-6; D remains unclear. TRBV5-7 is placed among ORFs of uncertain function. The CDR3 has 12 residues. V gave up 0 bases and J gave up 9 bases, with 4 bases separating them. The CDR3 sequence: CASSLALSPLHF. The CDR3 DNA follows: TGTGCCAGCAGCTTGGCCCTTTCACCCCTCCACTTT.

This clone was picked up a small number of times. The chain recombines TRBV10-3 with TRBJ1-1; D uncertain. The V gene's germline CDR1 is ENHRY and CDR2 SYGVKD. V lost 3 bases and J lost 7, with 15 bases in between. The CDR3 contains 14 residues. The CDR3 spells CAISDPGLRSEAFF. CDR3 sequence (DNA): TGTGCCATCAGTGACCCGGGTCTACGCAGTGAAGCTTTCTTT.

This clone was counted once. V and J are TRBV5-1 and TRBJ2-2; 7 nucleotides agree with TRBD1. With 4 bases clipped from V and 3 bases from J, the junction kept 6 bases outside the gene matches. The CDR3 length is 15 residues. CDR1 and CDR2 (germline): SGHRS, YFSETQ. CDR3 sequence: CASSLGQAHTGELFF. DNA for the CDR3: TGCGCCAGCAGCCTTGGACAGGCGCACACCGGGGAGCTGTTTTTT. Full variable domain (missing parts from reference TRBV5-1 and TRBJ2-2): KAGVTQTPRYLIKTRGQQVTLSCSPISGHRSVSWYQQTPGQGLQFLFEYFSETQRNKGNFPGRFSGRQFSNSRSEMNVSTLELGDSALYLCASSLGQAHTGELFFGEGSRLTVL.